What follows are 27 T cell receptor beta chains derived from one specimen sequenced in a study of cytomegalovirus exposure and HLA in healthy donors. The study ran its PCR with 60 Vbeta and 13 Jbeta primers. Sequencing was performed with immunoSEQ multiplex PCR; in TCRdb, only in-frame clones are kept and a portion is missing. Of approximately 82,000 clones in the sample, 62% were seen once. The sample comprised PBMCs. The receptors derive from a woman aged 30 to 39 in good health and CMV-seropositive.

The CDR3 here is CASSYIGSPDTQYF. The CDR3 region has the DNA TGTGCCAGCAGTTATATAGGTAGCCCAGATACGCAGTATTTT. The V gene is TRBV28, the J gene TRBJ2-3; D is unresolved. This CDR3 is built from 14 residues. Looked up from germline, CDR1 is MDHEN and CDR2 is SYDVKM. The ends were cut back, 4 bases at V and 4 bases at J, with 12 bases in the middle.

The chain uses TRBV18 and TRBJ2-5; a weak D match, TRBD1 (6 bases). Germline loops: CDR1 KGHSH, CDR2 LQKENI. This CDR3 is built from 14 residues. Trimming cost V 1 base and J 4 bases, with 10 bases left between them. The CDR3 spells CASSPLDSGETQYF. The CDR3 coding sequence is TGTGCCAGCTCACCACTGGACAGCGGAGAGACCCAGTACTTC.

This clone was detected a few times. Here the CDR3 DNA reads TGTGCCAGCAGTGCAGTACAGGAGGGAGCCTACGAGCAGTACTTC. Translation gives CASSAVQEGAYEQYF. The chain links TRBV6-1 to TRBJ2-7; weak D call: TRBD2 (6 bases). The CDR3 covers 15 residues. V was shortened by 4 bases and J by 2 bases, with 15 bases between the two germline ends. CDR1 and CDR2 from the germline V gene are MNHNS and SASEGT.

The chain joins TRBV7-9 to TRBJ1-1, with 9 bases identical to TRBD1. V dropped 5 bases and J dropped 4; count of bases not matched to a gene: 8. The CDR3 consists of 15 residues. The germline V gene encodes CDR1 SEHNR and CDR2 FQNEAQ (reference sequence). Written as DNA, the CDR3 is TGTGCCAGCAGCCAGGGACAGGGCTGGGGCACTGAAGCTTTCTTT. It specifies CASSQGQGWGTEAFF.

In regard to this clone: One end of the junction does not line up with germline, which may come from a read error. The rearrangement joins TRBV5-1 to TRBJ1-2, with 8 bases matching TRBD1. The CDR3 contains 14 residues. From germline, CDR1 is SGHRS and CDR2 YFSETQ. Here the CDR3 DNA reads TGCGCCAGCAGGGGACAGGCCCTTGACTATGGCTACCCCTTC. It encodes CASRGQALDYGYPF.

This clone was counted between two and nine times. The chain carries TRBV4-1 and TRBJ2-1, with D maybe TRBD1 (6 bases). CDR3 length equals 17 residues. Trimming cost V 1 base and J 0 bases, with 13 bases left between them. Per the germline V gene, CDR1 is MGHRA and CDR2 is YSYEKL. The DNA of the CDR3 is TGCGCCAGCAGCCAAGTTTCGGACAGAAGCTCCTACAATGAGCAGTTCTTC. Translation: CASSQVSDRSSYNEQFF.

A few counts support this clone. The gene calls are TRBV5-1 and TRBJ1-1, with unresolved D. The V and J ends lost 0 bases and 8 bases respectively, with 11 bases between them. This CDR3 comprises 13 residues. The germline V gene has CDR1 SGHRS and CDR2 YFSETQ. In DNA, the CDR3 is TGCGCCAGCAGCTTGGTTTCAGGCTCCGAAGCTTTCTTT. Translating it yields CASSLVSGSEAFF.

The chain employs TRBV15 and TRBJ1-2; D remains unclear. Germline V gives CDR1 LNHNV, CDR2 YYDKDF (reference sequence). Trimming removed 0 bases from V and 4 bases from J, with 12 bases in between. The CDR3 consists of 15 residues. This CDR3 reads CATSREMGGLYGYTF. The CDR3 DNA reads TGTGCCACCAGCAGAGAGATGGGAGGACTCTATGGCTACACCTTC.

The chain employs TRBV2 and TRBJ1-6, with 11 nucleotides matching TRBD1. Unmatched junction bases numbered 8, after V lost 6 bases and J lost 10 bases. The CDR3 has 15 residues. Germline CDR1 is SNHLY and CDR2 is FYNNEI. The CDR3 bases are TGTGCCAGCAGAGGACAGGGGGCAATAGGATCACCCCTCCACTTT. Protein: CASRGQGAIGSPLHF.

The genes are TRBV7-2 and TRBJ1-1, with D hard to call. The CDR3 covers 11 residues. Germline V gene lookup returns CDR1 SGHTA and CDR2 FQGNSA. Trimming took off 10 bases at V and 5 bases at J, with 11 bases between the two ends. CDR3 protein: CATTPVTEAFF. The CDR3 region has the DNA TGTGCCACTACGCCCGTTACTGAAGCTTTCTTT.

This chain uses TRBV5-1 with TRBJ1-1; tentative D call: TRBD1 (6 bases). The CDR3 has 13 residues. The germline V and J ends were trimmed by 4 bases and 5 bases, with 12 bases remaining between them. Looked up from germline, CDR1 is SGHRS and CDR2 is YFSETQ. Written as DNA, the CDR3 is TGCGCCAGCAGCGGTGGACAGTTGACTGAAGCTTTCTTT. It specifies CASSGGQLTEAFF.

The chain links TRBV6-5 to TRBJ1-2; 7 nucleotides agree with TRBD1. Trimming took 8 bases from V and 8 from J; bases not matched to a gene: 14. The germline CDR1 and CDR2 sequences are MNHEY and SVGAGI. This CDR3 contains 14 residues. CDR3 protein: CASGDTGESRGYTF. DNA for the CDR3: TGTGCCAGCGGTGATACAGGGGAGTCTCGGGGCTACACCTTC.

The chain has TRBV4-3 and TRBJ2-7; TRBD1 agrees at 7 bases. J gave up 4 bases and V 5 bases, and 5 bases lay outside the gene matches. The CDR3 is made up of 13 amino acids. Germline CDR1 LGHNA, CDR2 YSLEER. The DNA for the CDR3 is TGCGCCAGCAGCGAGGGGGCTAGATACGAGCAGTACTTC. Translated, it gives CASSEGARYEQYF.

The chain recombines TRBV5-1 with TRBJ2-7; tentatively, D is TRBD1 (5 bases). Germline assignment: CDR1 SGHRS and CDR2 YFSETQ. V lost 0 bases to trimming and J lost 5 bases, with 15 bases between them. The CDR3 is 15 residues long. Written as DNA, the CDR3 is TGCGCCAGCAGCTTGGTCGCAGGGAAGCAGAACGAGCAGTACTTC. Protein: CASSLVAGKQNEQYF.

In DNA form, the CDR3 reads TGCGCCAGCAGCTTACTAGCGTATAGCACAGATACGCAGTATTTT. It encodes CASSLLAYSTDTQYF. The chain has TRBV5-1 and TRBJ2-3; 7 bases are shared with TRBD2. Germline V CDR1 and CDR2: SGHRS, YFSETQ. Trimming cost V 2 bases and J 0 bases; bases outside gene matches: 3. The length of the CDR3 is 15 residues.

In its sample, this clone was seen a few times. The rearrangement joins TRBV4-2 to TRBJ2-3; tentatively, D is TRBD2 (6 bases). The V end was cut by 6 bases, the J end by 3 bases, with 16 bases between. From germline, CDR1 is LGHNA and CDR2 YNFKEQ. The CDR3 extends over 15 amino acids. CDR3 loop: CASSQRASGTDTQYF. Here the CDR3 DNA reads TGTGCCAGCAGTCAAAGGGCCAGCGGGACAGATACGCAGTATTTT.

The J gene is TRBJ1-1, the V gene TRBV27; 8 nucleotides match TRBD1. V gave up 5 bases and J gave up 5 bases; unmatched junction bases: 7. The germline V gene has CDR1 MNHEY and CDR2 SMNVEV (reference sequence). This CDR3 is built from 14 residues. CDR3 nucleotides: TGTGCCAGCAGTAAAAGGACAGGGTATACTGAAGCTTTCTTT. Protein product: CASSKRTGYTEAFF.

On this clone itself: Germline and junction disagree at one end, which may indicate a read error. This chain uses TRBV11-2 with TRBJ1-2; TRBD1 matches 10 bases. Germline V lookup: CDR1 SGHAT, CDR2 FQNNGV. CDR3 length: 17 amino acids. CDR3 region: CASSKNSPGQGTEGYPF. Here the CDR3 DNA reads TGTGCCAGCAGCAAAAATTCACCGGGACAGGGGACGGAAGGCTACCCCTTC.

This chain links TRBV6-6 with TRBJ1-3; 7 bases map to TRBD1. This CDR3 contains 15 residues. V lost 2 bases and J lost 4; bases outside the gene matches: 5. Germline V CDR1 and CDR2: MNHNY, SVGAGI (reference sequence). CDR3: CASSYRQGGGNTIYF. The CDR3 bases are TGTGCCAGCAGTTACCGACAGGGAGGCGGAAACACCATATATTTT.

The chain joins TRBV18 to TRBJ2-1, with 7 bases identical to TRBD1. Germline CDR1 is KGHSH and CDR2 is LQKENI. V lost 3 bases and J lost 0; bases outside the gene matches: 5. This CDR3 is built from 16 residues. The CDR3 DNA reads as TGTGCCAGCTCACCCCCGACAGGGAGCTCCTACAATGAGCAGTTCTTC. Its translation: CASSPPTGSSYNEQFF.

J is TRBJ2-6 and V is TRBV6-1, with D possibly TRBD1 on 6 matching bases. Per the germline V gene, CDR1 is MNHNS and CDR2 is SASEGT. The germline V and J ends were trimmed by 4 bases and 0 bases, with 10 bases remaining between them. The CDR3 length is 16 residues. CDR3: CASSVQGYSGANVLTF. In DNA form, the CDR3 reads TGTGCCAGCAGTGTACAGGGTTACTCTGGGGCCAACGTCCTGACTTTC.

This clone was detected only a few times. The genes are TRBV7-8 and TRBJ1-1, with D maybe TRBD1 (6 bases). The CDR3 runs 15 residues. Looked up from germline, CDR1 is SGHVS and CDR2 is FQNEAQ. The V end was cut by 5 bases, the J end by 5 bases, with 18 bases between. CDR3 residues: CASSRVGGARTEAFF. Here the CDR3 DNA reads TGTGCCAGCAGCCGGGTGGGGGGGGCACGGACTGAAGCTTTCTTT.

The rearrangement links TRBV4-1 to TRBJ2-2; possible D gene TRBD2, 5 bases. This CDR3 contains 14 residues. V was trimmed by 2 bases and J by 1 base, leaving 5 bases between them. The V gene's germline CDR1 is MGHRA and CDR2 YSYEKL. CDR3 DNA: TGCGCCAGCAGCCAAACTAGGAACACCGGGGAGCTGTTTTTT. It yields the protein CASSQTRNTGELFF.

This clone came up a few times. The chain carries TRBV6-6 and TRBJ2-7, with a weak D call TRBD1 (5 bases). Germline loops: CDR1 MNHNY, CDR2 SVGAGI (reference sequence). Trimming cost V 2 bases and J 5 bases, with 13 bases left between them. There are 14 residues in the CDR3. The CDR3 DNA sequence: TGTGCCAGCAGTTACGCAAAAGGACACAACGAGCAGTACTTC. Translated, it gives CASSYAKGHNEQYF.

This chain connects TRBV7-9 to TRBJ1-4; D is unresolved. The CDR3 sequence is 16 residues long. V was pared by 4 bases and J by 6 bases, with 18 bases between. CDR1 is SEHNR, CDR2 FQNEAQ, per germline (reference sequence). CDR3: CASSSPGNDEDEKLFF. The CDR3 coding sequence is TGTGCCAGCAGCTCCCCCGGGAACGACGAAGATGAAAAACTGTTTTTT.

CDR3 region: CASSLNRQGLQGYTF. The CDR3 DNA is TGCGCCAGCAGCCTCAACAGACAGGGCTTACAGGGCTACACCTTC. The chain employs TRBV4-3 and TRBJ1-2; TRBD1 matches at 7 bases. The length of the CDR3 is 15 residues. The ends lost 4 bases at V and 8 bases at J; junction bases unmatched: 13. The germline CDR1 and CDR2 sequences are LGHNA and YSLEER.

This sequence joins TRBV15 and TRBJ2-5; D is possibly TRBD2 (6 bases). Germline values: CDR1 LNHNV, CDR2 YYDKDF (reference sequence). This CDR3 has 15 amino acids. The V and J ends lost 6 bases and 4 bases respectively, with 18 bases between them. The CDR3 nucleotides read TGTGCCACCAGTCCCTCCCCTTTGGGAGGAGAGACCCAGTACTTC. Translated, it gives CATSPSPLGGETQYF.